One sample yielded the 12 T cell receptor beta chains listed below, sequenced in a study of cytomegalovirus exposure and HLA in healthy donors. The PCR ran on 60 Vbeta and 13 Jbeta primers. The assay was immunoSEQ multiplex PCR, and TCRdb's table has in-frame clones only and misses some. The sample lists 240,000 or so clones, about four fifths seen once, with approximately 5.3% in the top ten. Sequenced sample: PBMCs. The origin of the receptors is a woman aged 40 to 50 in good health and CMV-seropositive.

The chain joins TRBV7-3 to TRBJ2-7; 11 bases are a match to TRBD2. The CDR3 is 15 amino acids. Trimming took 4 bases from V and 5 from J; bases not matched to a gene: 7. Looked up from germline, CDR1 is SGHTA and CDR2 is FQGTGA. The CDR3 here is CASSCRTSGCNEQYF. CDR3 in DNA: TGTGCCAGCAGCTGTCGGACTAGCGGGTGCAACGAGCAGTACTTC.

The DNA of the CDR3 is TGTGCCAGCAGCGCGGGGTTTGTAAATGGCTACACCTTC. Its translation is CASSAGFVNGYTF. The J gene is TRBJ1-2, the V gene TRBV25-1; no definite D call. Germline V CDR1 and CDR2: MGHDK, SYGVNS. This CDR3 contains 13 residues. V was trimmed by 6 bases and J by 6 bases, leaving 14 bases between them.

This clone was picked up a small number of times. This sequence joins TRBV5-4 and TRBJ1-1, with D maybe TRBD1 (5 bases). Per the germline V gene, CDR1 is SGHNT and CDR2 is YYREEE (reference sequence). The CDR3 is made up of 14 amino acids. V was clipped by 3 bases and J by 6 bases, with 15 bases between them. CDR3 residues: CASSSSGGIAEAFF. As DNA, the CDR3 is TGTGCCAGCAGCTCGTCCGGGGGGATCGCTGAAGCTTTCTTT.

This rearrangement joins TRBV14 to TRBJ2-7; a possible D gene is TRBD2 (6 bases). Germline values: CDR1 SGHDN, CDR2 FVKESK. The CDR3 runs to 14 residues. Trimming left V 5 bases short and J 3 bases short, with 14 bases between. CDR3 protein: CASSFGTPGYEQYF. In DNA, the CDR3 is TGTGCCAGCAGCTTCGGGACTCCCGGCTACGAGCAGTACTTC.

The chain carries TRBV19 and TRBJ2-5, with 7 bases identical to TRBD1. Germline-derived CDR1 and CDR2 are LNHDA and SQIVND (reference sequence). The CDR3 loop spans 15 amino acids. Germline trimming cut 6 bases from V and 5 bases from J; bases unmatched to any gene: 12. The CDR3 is CASRPETGIEETQYF. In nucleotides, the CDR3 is TGTGCCAGTAGGCCTGAGACAGGGATTGAGGAGACCCAGTACTTC.

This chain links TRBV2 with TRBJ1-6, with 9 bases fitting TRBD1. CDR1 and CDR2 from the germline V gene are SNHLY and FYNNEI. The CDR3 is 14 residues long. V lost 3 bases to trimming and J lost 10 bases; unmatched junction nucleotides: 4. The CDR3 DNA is TGTGCCAGCAGTGAGGGGACAGGGATATCACCCCTCCACTTT. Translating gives CASSEGTGISPLHF.

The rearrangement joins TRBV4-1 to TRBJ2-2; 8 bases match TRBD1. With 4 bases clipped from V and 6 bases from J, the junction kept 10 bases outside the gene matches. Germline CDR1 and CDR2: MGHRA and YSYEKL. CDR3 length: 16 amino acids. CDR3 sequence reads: CASSLGQGQRSGELFF. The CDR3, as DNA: TGCGCCAGCAGCCTTGGACAGGGACAACGTTCCGGGGAGCTGTTTTTT.

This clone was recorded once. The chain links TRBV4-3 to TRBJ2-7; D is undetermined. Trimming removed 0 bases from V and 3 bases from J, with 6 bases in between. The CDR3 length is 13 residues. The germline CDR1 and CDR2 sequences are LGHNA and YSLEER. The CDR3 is CASSQEVYYEQYF. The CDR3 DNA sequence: TGCGCCAGCAGCCAAGAGGTCTACTACGAGCAGTACTTC.

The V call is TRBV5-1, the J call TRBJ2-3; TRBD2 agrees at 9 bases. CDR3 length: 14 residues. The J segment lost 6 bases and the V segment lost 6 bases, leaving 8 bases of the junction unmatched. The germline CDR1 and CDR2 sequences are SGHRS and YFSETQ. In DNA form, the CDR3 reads TGCGCCAGCACTAGCGGGACTAATGGGGATACGCAGTATTTT. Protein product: CASTSGTNGDTQYF.

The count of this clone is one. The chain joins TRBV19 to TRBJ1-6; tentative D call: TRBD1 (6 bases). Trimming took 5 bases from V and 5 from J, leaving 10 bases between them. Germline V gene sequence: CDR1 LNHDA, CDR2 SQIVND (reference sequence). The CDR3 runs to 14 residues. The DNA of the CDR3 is TGTGCCAGTAGTGTTGCAGGGGATAATTCACCCCTCCACTTT. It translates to CASSVAGDNSPLHF.

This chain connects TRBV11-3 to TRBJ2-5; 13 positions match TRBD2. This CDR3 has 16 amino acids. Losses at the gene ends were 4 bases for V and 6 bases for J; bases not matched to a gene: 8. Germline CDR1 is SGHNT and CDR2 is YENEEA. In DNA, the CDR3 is TGTGCCAGCAGCTCTACCGGGACTAGCGGGAAACAGACCCAGTACTTC. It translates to CASSSTGTSGKQTQYF.

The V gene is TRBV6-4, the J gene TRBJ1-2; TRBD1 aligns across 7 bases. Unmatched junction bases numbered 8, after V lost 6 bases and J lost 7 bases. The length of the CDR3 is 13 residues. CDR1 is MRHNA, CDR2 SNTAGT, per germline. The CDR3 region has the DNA TGTGCCAGCAGCTTGACAGGGACGATTGGCTACACCTTC. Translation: CASSLTGTIGYTF.